This T cell receptor beta chain was observed in a study of breast tumors, draining lymph nodes, adjacent tissues. Axillary draining lymph nodes of breast cancer patients supplied the node samples. TCRdb redid the calling of the multiplex PCR reads with MiXCR, one entry per CDR3 protein. The sample includes 200,000 to 300,000 distinct CDR3 sequences, 30% to 35% of them seen just once. Germline V gives CDR1 LNHNV, CDR2 YYDKDF (reference sequence). There are 15 residues in the CDR3. The V end was cut by 0 bases, the J end by 9 bases, with 17 bases between. This TCR was recovered from a female donor with breast cancer. Some clones in this sample may be carry-over from other donors' samples. The source material was axillary lymph node tissue. V and J are TRBV15 and TRBJ1-1; D gene ambiguous. CDR3 sequence: CATSRDVVDTTKAFF. The CDR3 region has the DNA TGTGCCACCAGCAGAGATGTTGTCGACACGACAAAAGCTTTCTTT.